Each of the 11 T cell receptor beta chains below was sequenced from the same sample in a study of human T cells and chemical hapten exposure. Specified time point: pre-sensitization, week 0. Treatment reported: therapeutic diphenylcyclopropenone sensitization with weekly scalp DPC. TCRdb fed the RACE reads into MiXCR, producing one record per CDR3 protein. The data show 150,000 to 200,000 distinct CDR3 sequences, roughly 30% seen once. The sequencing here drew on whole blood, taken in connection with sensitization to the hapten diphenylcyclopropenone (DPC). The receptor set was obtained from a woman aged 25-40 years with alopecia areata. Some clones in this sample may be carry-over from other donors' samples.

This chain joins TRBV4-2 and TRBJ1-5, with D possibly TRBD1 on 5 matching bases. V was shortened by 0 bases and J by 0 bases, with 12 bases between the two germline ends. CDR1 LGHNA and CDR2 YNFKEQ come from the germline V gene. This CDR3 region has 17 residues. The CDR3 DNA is TGTGCCAGCAGCCAAGATGACAGTTACTATAGCAATCAGCCCCAGCATTTT. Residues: CASSQDDSYYSNQPQHF.

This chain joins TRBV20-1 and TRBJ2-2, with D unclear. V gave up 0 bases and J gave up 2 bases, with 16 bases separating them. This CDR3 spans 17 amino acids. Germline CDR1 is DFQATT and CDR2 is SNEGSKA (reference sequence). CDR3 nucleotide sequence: TGCAGTGCTAGAGATCCGGCCCACCCAGGCAACACCGGGGAGCTGTTTTTT. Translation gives CSARDPAHPGNTGELFF.

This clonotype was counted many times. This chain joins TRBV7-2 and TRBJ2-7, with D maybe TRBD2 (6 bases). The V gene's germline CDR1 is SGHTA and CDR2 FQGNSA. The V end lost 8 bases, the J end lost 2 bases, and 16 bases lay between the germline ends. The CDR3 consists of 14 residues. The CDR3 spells CASRGGTETYEQYF. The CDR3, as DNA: TGTGCCAGCCGCGGAGGGACGGAAACCTACGAGCAGTACTTC.

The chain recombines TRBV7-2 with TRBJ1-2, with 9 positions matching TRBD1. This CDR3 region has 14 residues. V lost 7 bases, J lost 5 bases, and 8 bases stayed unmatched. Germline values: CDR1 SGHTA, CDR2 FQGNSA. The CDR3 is CASNKQGARYGYTF. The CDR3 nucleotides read TGTGCCAGCAACAAACAGGGGGCGCGTTATGGCTACACCTTC.

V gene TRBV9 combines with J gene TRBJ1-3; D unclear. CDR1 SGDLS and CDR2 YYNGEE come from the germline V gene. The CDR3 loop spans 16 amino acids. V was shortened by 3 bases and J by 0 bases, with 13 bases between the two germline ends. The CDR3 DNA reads TGTGCCAGCAGCGCTCTGGGAATCAGCTCTGGAAACACCATATATTTT. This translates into CASSALGISSGNTIYF.

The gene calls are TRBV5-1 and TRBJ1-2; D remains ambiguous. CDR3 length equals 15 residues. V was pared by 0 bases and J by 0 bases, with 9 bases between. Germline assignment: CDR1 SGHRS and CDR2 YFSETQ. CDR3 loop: CASSLVANPNYGYTF. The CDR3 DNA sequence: TGCGCCAGCAGCTTGGTAGCTAATCCTAACTATGGCTACACCTTC. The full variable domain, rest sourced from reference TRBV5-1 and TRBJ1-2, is KAGVTQTPRYLIKTRGQQVTLSCSPISGHRSVSWYQQTPGQGLQFLFEYFSETQRNKGNFPGRFSGRQFSNSRSEMNVSTLELGDSALYLCASSLVANPNYGYTFGSGTRLTVV.

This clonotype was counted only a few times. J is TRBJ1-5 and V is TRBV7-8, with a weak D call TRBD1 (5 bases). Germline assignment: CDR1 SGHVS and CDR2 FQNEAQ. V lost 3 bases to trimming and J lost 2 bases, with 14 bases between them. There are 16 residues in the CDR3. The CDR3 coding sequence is TGTGCCAGCAGCTTTTACGGGACCACGGGCAATCAGCCCCAGCATTTT. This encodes CASSFYGTTGNQPQHF.

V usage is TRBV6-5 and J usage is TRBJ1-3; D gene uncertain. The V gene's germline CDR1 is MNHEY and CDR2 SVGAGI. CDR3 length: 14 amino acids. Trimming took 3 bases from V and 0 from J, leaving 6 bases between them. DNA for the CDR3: TGTGCCAGCAGTTATAGTATCTCTGGAAACACCATATATTTT. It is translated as CASSYSISGNTIYF.

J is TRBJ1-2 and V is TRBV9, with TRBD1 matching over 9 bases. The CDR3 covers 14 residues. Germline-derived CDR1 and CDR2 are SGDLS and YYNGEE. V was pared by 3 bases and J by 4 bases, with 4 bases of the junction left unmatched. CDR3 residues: CASSGTGALYGYTF. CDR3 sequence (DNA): TGTGCCAGCAGCGGGACAGGGGCCCTCTATGGCTACACCTTC.

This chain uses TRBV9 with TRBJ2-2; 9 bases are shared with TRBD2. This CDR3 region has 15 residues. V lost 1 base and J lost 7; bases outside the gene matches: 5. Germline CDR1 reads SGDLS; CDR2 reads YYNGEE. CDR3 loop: CASSVSLAGSGELFF. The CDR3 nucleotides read TGTGCCAGCAGCGTATCGCTAGCGGGAAGCGGGGAGCTGTTTTTT.

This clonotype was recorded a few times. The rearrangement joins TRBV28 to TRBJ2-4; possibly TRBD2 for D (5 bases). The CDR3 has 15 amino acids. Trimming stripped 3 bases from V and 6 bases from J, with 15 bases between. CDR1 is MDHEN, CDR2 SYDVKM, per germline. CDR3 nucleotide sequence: TGTGCCAGCAGTTTGGGTGGGAGTCGGGGAAACATTCAGTACTTC. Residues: CASSLGGSRGNIQYF.